The rows below give T cell receptor beta chains drawn from one sample of a study of vaccination and CD4 T cells after COVID-19. These receptors are not linked to any known antigen. TCRdb redid the calling of the PCR reads with MiXCR, one entry per CDR3 protein. The repertoire includes just under 20,000 distinct CDR3 sequences, 56% of them detected once, and around 9.6% sits in the top ten. Material for sequencing was CD4+ T cells from blood, cultured in vitro. Source of these receptors: a human donor who had recovered from COVID-19. The CDR3 runs from the conserved cysteine through the conserved F or W. Fields, in order: V gene, J gene, clone size, D gene, CDR3 DNA, CDR3 protein. A D gene is named only where the DNA matches it firmly. Size is stated for part of the rows, as once, few or many counts, or as a class when the clone is expanded.

V gene: TRBV19
J gene: TRBJ1-5
clone size: .
D gene: .
CDR3 DNA: TGTGCCAGTAACAGGGACGGCAATCAGCCCCAGCATTTT
CDR3 protein: CASNRDGNQPQHF

V gene: TRBV7-9
J gene: TRBJ1-2
clone size: .
D gene: .
CDR3 DNA: TGTGCCAGCAGCTTAGACGGTGACTATGGCTACACCTTC
CDR3 protein: CASSLDGDYGYTF

V gene: TRBV27
J gene: TRBJ2-5
clone size: .
D gene: TRBD2
CDR3 DNA: TGTGCCAGTTCAACCAGACTAGCTTCGGAGACCCAGTACTTC
CDR3 protein: CASSTRLASETQYF

V gene: TRBV15
J gene: TRBJ1-2
clone size: .
D gene: .
CDR3 DNA: TGTGCCACCAGCAGAGACGGAACTATCGGGGGAGGCTACACCTTC
CDR3 protein: CATSRDGTIGGGYTF

V gene: TRBV5-1
J gene: TRBJ2-1
clone size: .
D gene: .
CDR3 DNA: TGCGCCAGCAGCAATACGGGGGCGGGTGAGCAGTTCTTC
CDR3 protein: CASSNTGAGEQFF

V gene: TRBV7-6
J gene: TRBJ1-6
clone size: .
D gene: .
CDR3 DNA: TGTGCCAGCAGCTCCAGAGGCAATTCACCCCTCCACTTT
CDR3 protein: CASSSRGNSPLHF

V gene: TRBV4-2
J gene: TRBJ1-5
clone size: .
D gene: .
CDR3 DNA: TGTGCCAGCAGCCAAGACGTGGAATATAGCAATCAGCCCCAGCATTTT
CDR3 protein: CASSQDVEYSNQPQHF

V gene: TRBV6-1
J gene: TRBJ2-1
clone size: few
D gene: TRBD1
CDR3 DNA: TGTGCCAGCAGCACCGGGACAGACAATGAGCAGTTCTTC
CDR3 protein: CASSTGTDNEQFF

V gene: TRBV6-1
J gene: TRBJ2-1
clone size: .
D gene: .
CDR3 DNA: TGTGCCAGCACCCACGGGGGGACAACTTACAATGAGCAGTTCTTC
CDR3 protein: CASTHGGTTYNEQFF

V gene: TRBV7-3
J gene: TRBJ2-1
clone size: .
D gene: TRBD1
CDR3 DNA: TGTGCCAGCAGCACGACAGGGTCCGTGGGCGATGAGCAGTTCTTC
CDR3 protein: CASSTTGSVGDEQFF

V gene: TRBV20-1
J gene: TRBJ2-5
clone size: .
D gene: TRBD2
CDR3 DNA: TGCAGTGCGCGGAAGGGACTAGCGGGGGGGCTAAGGATCGGGGAGACCCAGTACTTC
CDR3 protein: CSARKGLAGGLRIGETQYF

V gene: TRBV7-8
J gene: TRBJ1-4
clone size: .
D gene: .
CDR3 DNA: TGTGCCAGCAGCTTAGACGGCGGAAGCGGGACTAATGAAAAACTGTTTTTT
CDR3 protein: CASSLDGGSGTNEKLFF

V gene: TRBV11-3
J gene: TRBJ2-2
clone size: .
D gene: .
CDR3 DNA: TGTGCCAGCAGAACCGGGACGAACACCGGGGAGCTGTTTTTT
CDR3 protein: CASRTGTNTGELFF

V gene: TRBV27
J gene: TRBJ1-6
clone size: few
D gene: .
CDR3 DNA: TGTGCCAGCAGTCCCCGGCCCGAGGGGTCTAATTCACCCCTCCACTTT
CDR3 protein: CASSPRPEGSNSPLHF

V gene: TRBV7-8
J gene: TRBJ2-7
clone size: once
D gene: TRBD2
CDR3 DNA: TGTGCCAGCAGCCCCGGACTAGCGGGGCCCTACGAGCAGTACTTC
CDR3 protein: CASSPGLAGPYEQYF

V gene: TRBV6-5
J gene: TRBJ2-3
clone size: .
D gene: .
CDR3 DNA: TGTGCCAGCAGTTACTCCAGCACAGATACGCAGTATTTT
CDR3 protein: CASSYSSTDTQYF